Below are 32 T cell receptor beta chains sequenced from a single sample in a study of blood T cell repertoires in COVID-19. Clones were read by immunoSEQ multiplex PCR, and TCRdb kept only the in-frame ones, dropping some. The sample consists of 72,000 or so clones, approximately 80% of them appearing once. Sequencing input: peripheral blood. These TCRs come from a man older than 75 with active COVID-19.

This clone has more than one count but fewer than ten. J is TRBJ2-7 and V is TRBV3-1 (or the pseudogene TRBV3-2), with 7 nucleotides matching TRBD2. V gave up 4 bases and J gave up 5 bases; unmatched junction bases: 11. Germline assignment: CDR1 LGHDT and CDR2 YNNKEL (reference sequence). This CDR3 region has 15 residues. CDR3 region: CASSLPRGVFNEQYF. Here the CDR3 DNA reads TGTGCCAGCAGCCTCCCACGGGGGGTTTTCAACGAGCAGTACTTC.

This chain connects TRBV5-5 to TRBJ2-3; 16 bases match TRBD2. There are 17 residues in the CDR3. Germline CDR1 and CDR2: SGHKS and YYEKEE (reference sequence). Trimming cost V 3 bases and J 4 bases; bases outside gene matches: 5. The CDR3 region is CASSWAGLAGGPDTQYF. DNA for the CDR3: TGTGCCAGCAGCTGGGCGGGACTAGCGGGAGGGCCAGATACGCAGTATTTT.

This chain connects TRBV7-2 to TRBJ2-7, with 9 bases matching TRBD1. The CDR3 has 14 amino acids. The V gene's germline CDR1 is SGHTA and CDR2 FQGNSA. The trim removed 4 bases at V and 1 base at J, leaving 2 bases unmatched. CDR3 loop: CASSSDRGSYEQYF. The CDR3 coding sequence is TGTGCCAGCAGCTCGGACAGGGGATCCTACGAGCAGTACTTC.

CDR3: CASSLPPLQASGANVLTF. CDR3 in DNA: TGTGCCAGCAGCTTACCCCCCCTCCAAGCCTCTGGGGCCAACGTCCTGACTTTC. J is TRBJ2-6 and V is TRBV7-2; the D is unclear. The CDR3 loop spans 18 amino acids. V dropped 2 bases and J dropped 0 bases, with 14 bases sitting between them. Germline-derived CDR1 and CDR2 are SGHTA and FQGNSA.

The chain links TRBV5-4 to TRBJ1-5, with D tentatively TRBD1 (5 bases). The V and J ends lost 0 bases and 3 bases respectively, with 10 bases between them. The CDR3 totals 15 residues. CDR1 and CDR2 (germline): SGHNT, YYREEE (reference sequence). In DNA form, the CDR3 reads TGTGCCAGCAGCTTGGCGGGGGAGAACAATCAGCCCCAGCATTTT. It is translated as CASSLAGENNQPQHF.

J is TRBJ2-1 and V is TRBV11-2, with 11 positions matching TRBD2. The CDR3 totals 18 residues. The germline V gene has CDR1 SGHAT and CDR2 FQNNGV. V shed 5 bases, J shed 5 bases, and the junction held 14 bases outside the gene matches. CDR3 sequence: CASSAFSGRAPFDNEQFF. The CDR3 nucleotides read TGTGCCAGCAGCGCGTTTAGCGGGAGGGCCCCTTTCGACAATGAGCAGTTCTTC.

This chain connects TRBV5-1 to TRBJ1-3; 7 bases map to TRBD1. This CDR3 has 13 residues. The germline V gene encodes CDR1 SGHRS and CDR2 YFSETQ. V dropped 4 bases and J dropped 2; count of bases not matched to a gene: 0. CDR3 bases: TGCGCCAGCAGCCAGGGGGCTGGAAACACCATATATTTT. As protein: CASSQGAGNTIYF.

This chain joins TRBV6-2 or TRBV6-3 and TRBJ2-1; 8 bases are shared with TRBD1. The germline CDR1 and CDR2 sequences are MNHEY and SVGEGT. The CDR3 is made up of 15 amino acids. Trimming took 5 bases from V and 7 from J; bases not matched to a gene: 10. The CDR3 region is CASSKRQGLWNEQFF. The CDR3 DNA reads TGTGCCAGCAGTAAACGACAGGGGCTGTGGAATGAGCAGTTCTTC.

Written as DNA, the CDR3 is TGTGCCAGCAGTCCTCTCTCCCTCTATGGCTACACCTTC. It codes for CASSPLSLYGYTF. This chain uses TRBV27 with TRBJ1-2; D is ambiguous. This CDR3 region has 13 residues. V was shortened by 5 bases and J by 4 bases, with 11 bases between the two germline ends. Germline V lookup: CDR1 MNHEY, CDR2 SMNVEV (reference sequence).

The chain joins TRBV7-8 to TRBJ1-1; weak D call: TRBD1 (5 bases). V was clipped by 2 bases and J by 2 bases, with 12 bases between them. CDR3 size: 15 residues. Germline CDR1 and CDR2: SGHVS and FQNEAQ. The CDR3 DNA sequence: TGTGCCAGCAGCTTAATGGGGCCCCTAAACACTGAAGCTTTCTTT. This gives the protein CASSLMGPLNTEAFF.

The gene calls are TRBV4-2 and TRBJ2-5; TRBD2 agrees at 8 bases. The germline V gene encodes CDR1 LGHNA and CDR2 YNFKEQ. The length of the CDR3 is 16 residues. Unmatched junction bases numbered 9, after V lost 2 bases and J lost 4 bases. The CDR3 DNA is TGTGCCAGCAGCCAAAATTTTCTCGGGAGGGGAGAGACCCAGTACTTC. Its protein is CASSQNFLGRGETQYF.

This clone was seen only once. The chain combines TRBV15 with TRBJ1-1; no firm D call. V shed 0 bases and J shed 5 bases, with 16 bases lying between them. CDR1 is LNHNV, CDR2 YYDKDF, per germline (reference sequence). This CDR3 is built from 16 residues. Here the CDR3 reads CATSRDSSAGRTEAFF. The CDR3 nucleotides are TGTGCCACCAGCAGAGATTCCTCGGCAGGTCGTACTGAAGCTTTCTTT.

This CDR3 reads CASSVEGGTRDTQYF. The DNA of the CDR3 is TGTGCCAGCAGCGTAGAGGGCGGGACCAGAGATACGCAGTATTTT. This sequence joins TRBV9 and TRBJ2-3, with D perhaps matching TRBD2 (6 bases). The ends were cut back, 0 bases at V and 5 bases at J, with 13 bases in the middle. The CDR3 sequence is 15 residues long. The germline CDR1 and CDR2 sequences are SGDLS and YYNGEE.

The chain couples TRBV25-1 to TRBJ2-1; D is uncertain. The CDR3 loop spans 13 amino acids. Trimming took off 8 bases at V and 6 bases at J, with 14 bases between the two ends. Germline V gene lookup returns CDR1 MGHDK and CDR2 SYGVNS. The DNA of the CDR3 is TGTGCCAGCCCACCGACGAGGATCAATGAGCAGTTCTTC. This gives the protein CASPPTRINEQFF. The full variable domain, in which reference TRBV25-1 and TRBJ2-1 provide the parts outside the CDR3, is EADIYQTPRYLVIGTGKKITLECSQTMGHDKMYWYQQDPGMELHLIHYSYGVNSTEKGDLSSESTVSRIRTEHFPLTLESARPSHTSQYLCASPPTRINEQFFGPGTRLTVL.

This clone came up once. The chain couples TRBV6-5 to TRBJ2-7; the D gene is possibly TRBD1 (5 bases). Germline assignment: CDR1 MNHEY and CDR2 SVGAGI. The CDR3 contains 16 residues. V shed 0 bases and J shed 3 bases, with 15 bases lying between them. This CDR3 is CASSYSTRELIYEQYF. The DNA for the CDR3 is TGTGCCAGCAGTTACTCGACCAGGGAACTAATCTACGAGCAGTACTTC.

The J gene is TRBJ2-7, the V gene TRBV6-2 or TRBV6-3; the D gene is possibly TRBD1 (6 bases). This CDR3 spans 15 amino acids. Germline-derived CDR1 and CDR2 are MNHEY and SVGEGT. V lost 6 bases and J lost 3, with 18 bases in between. CDR3 coding DNA: TGTGCCAGCAGCTCGGCGACAGGATTTTTCTACGAGCAGTACTTC. Protein: CASSSATGFFYEQYF.

This sequence joins TRBV6-5 and TRBJ2-2; D is perhaps TRBD1 (6 bases). The CDR3 has 15 amino acids. Trimming shortened V by 5 bases and J by 2 bases, and 12 bases separated the two germline ends. Germline V gives CDR1 MNHEY, CDR2 SVGAGI. The CDR3 DNA sequence: TGTGCCAGCAGTCCAGGACAGTCTAACACCGGGGAGCTGTTTTTT. This sequence encodes CASSPGQSNTGELFF.

The rearrangement joins TRBV11-1 to TRBJ1-2; 10 bases are shared with TRBD1. The V and J ends lost 5 bases and 8 bases, in that order; junction bases with no gene match: 14. The CDR3 is 16 residues long. CDR1 is SGHAT and CDR2 is FQDESV in the germline V gene (reference sequence). As DNA, the CDR3 is TGTGCCAGCAGCCCGAACCGGGACAGGGGACGGGGAGGCTACACCTTC. The encoded protein is CASSPNRDRGRGGYTF.

This clone was picked up many times. V is TRBV3-1 (or the pseudogene TRBV3-2) and J is TRBJ1-2; D not certain. The CDR3 is 12 residues long. V shed 5 bases and J shed 5 bases, with 9 bases lying between them. Germline V gene sequence: CDR1 LGHDT, CDR2 YNNKEL (reference sequence). The CDR3 coding sequence is TGTGCCAGCAGCTACCGACAATATGGCTACACCTTC. Protein sequence: CASSYRQYGYTF.

The CDR3 DNA is TGTGCCACCTCAACAGCCTACGAGCAGTACTTC. It encodes CATSTAYEQYF. This chain links TRBV19 with TRBJ2-7; D ambiguous. The CDR3 is 11 amino acids. Germline-derived CDR1 and CDR2 are LNHDA and SQIVND (reference sequence). V dropped 10 bases and J dropped 2 bases, with 9 bases sitting between them.

The chain employs TRBV10-1 and TRBJ2-1; D ambiguous. This CDR3 is 14 amino acids long. CDR1 is WNHNN, CDR2 SYGVQD, per germline (reference sequence). Deletions cut 5 bases from V and 9 bases from J, with 17 bases between. The CDR3 is CASSQSPFTGEQFF. CDR3 DNA sequence: TGCGCCAGCAGTCAGAGCCCCTTTACGGGTGAGCAGTTCTTC.

This chain links TRBV7-9 with TRBJ1-6; unclear D gene. CDR3 size: 15 residues. Germline V gene lookup returns CDR1 SEHNR and CDR2 FQNEAQ (reference sequence). With 0 bases removed from V and 8 bases from J, the gap between germline ends came to 11 bases. In DNA form, the CDR3 reads TGTGCCAGCAGCTTAGCAGGAGCTCTGTATTCACCCCTCCACTTT. Translating gives CASSLAGALYSPLHF.

This sequence joins TRBV19 and TRBJ1-2; 11 positions match TRBD1. Germline-derived CDR1 and CDR2 are LNHDA and SQIVND (reference sequence). The CDR3 loop spans 15 amino acids. Trimming took 5 bases from V and 5 from J; bases not matched to a gene: 7. Written as DNA, the CDR3 is TGTGCCAGTAGTTATCCGGGGACAGGGGGTTATGGCTACACCTTC. It encodes CASSYPGTGGYGYTF.

This clone was seen a few times. CDR3 protein: CASSPDWTGEETQYF. The CDR3 nucleotides read TGTGCCAGCAGCCCAGACTGGACAGGGGAAGAGACCCAGTACTTC. The V gene is TRBV5-4, the J gene TRBJ2-5; 9 nucleotides align to TRBD1. Germline V gene data show CDR1 as SGHNT and CDR2 as YYREEE (reference sequence). After removal of 4 bases from V and 3 bases from J, the junction contained 7 bases not matched to a gene. CDR3 length equals 15 residues.

V gene TRBV5-1 combines with J gene TRBJ2-3; TRBD2 aligns across 7 bases. Germline V gene lookup returns CDR1 SGHRS and CDR2 YFSETQ. This CDR3 contains 17 residues. Germline trimming cut 4 bases from V and 4 bases from J; bases unmatched to any gene: 15. The CDR3 loop is CASSPNSGGGPPDTQYF. CDR3 coding DNA: TGCGCCAGCAGCCCCAATTCGGGGGGAGGGCCTCCAGATACGCAGTATTTT.

The V call is TRBV12-3 or TRBV12-4, the J call TRBJ2-1; no definite D call. This CDR3 comprises 11 residues. Trimming removed 8 bases at V and 12 bases at J, with 14 bases between. As DNA, the CDR3 is TGTGCCAGCGGTGTCCCAACGGGGCAGTTCTTC. Its protein is CASGVPTGQFF.

V is TRBV7-9 and J is TRBJ2-2; 12 bases line up with TRBD2. The CDR3 consists of 14 residues. CDR1 and CDR2 (germline): SEHNR, FQNEAQ (reference sequence). Trimming removed 10 bases from V and 6 bases from J; junction bases left unmatched: 6. CDR3 residues: CATTSGGIPGELFF. The DNA for the CDR3 is TGTGCCACTACTAGCGGGGGGATCCCCGGGGAGCTGTTTTTT.

This rearrangement joins TRBV19 to TRBJ1-2; 8 positions agree with TRBD1. CDR1 and CDR2 (germline): LNHDA, SQIVND (reference sequence). This CDR3 has 12 residues. V shed 5 bases and J 8 bases; nucleotides not matched to a gene: 4. The CDR3 DNA reads as TGTGCCAGTAGTGTCACAGGGGGGGGCTACACCTTC. The encoded protein is CASSVTGGGYTF.

The chain uses TRBV7-2 and TRBJ2-3; D not resolved. The germline gives CDR1 SGHTA, CDR2 FQGNSA. The CDR3 loop spans 14 amino acids. V was shortened by 7 bases and J by 4 bases, with 15 bases between the two germline ends. The CDR3 reads CASILGGLADTQYF. In DNA, the CDR3 is TGTGCCAGCATCCTGGGTGGTCTAGCAGATACGCAGTATTTT.

This clone was picked up a small number of times. This sequence joins TRBV6-6 and TRBJ1-1; maybe TRBD1 (6 bases). This CDR3 contains 13 residues. V lost 7 bases and J lost 1, with 10 bases in between. Germline V lookup: CDR1 MNHNY, CDR2 SVGAGI (reference sequence). The CDR3 is CASKDRPNTEAFF. CDR3 sequence (DNA): TGTGCCAGCAAGGACAGACCGAACACTGAAGCTTTCTTT.

The chain carries TRBV15 and TRBJ1-5; the D is unclear. The V end lost 1 base, the J end lost 1 base, and 11 bases lay between the germline ends. The CDR3 extends over 16 amino acids. Germline-derived CDR1 and CDR2 are LNHNV and YYDKDF (reference sequence). CDR3 amino acids: CATSRARVKSNQPQHF. The CDR3 nucleotides are TGTGCCACCAGCAGAGCTCGGGTTAAGAGCAATCAGCCCCAGCATTTT.

The V gene is TRBV28, the J gene TRBJ2-1; D might be TRBD1 (5 bases). Germline CDR1 MDHEN, CDR2 SYDVKM. Trimming stripped 6 bases from V and 0 bases from J, with 15 bases between. The CDR3 consists of 16 residues. The CDR3 region is CASRRRQSSSYNEQFF. The CDR3 nucleotides are TGTGCCAGCAGACGCAGACAGTCGAGCTCCTACAATGAGCAGTTCTTC.